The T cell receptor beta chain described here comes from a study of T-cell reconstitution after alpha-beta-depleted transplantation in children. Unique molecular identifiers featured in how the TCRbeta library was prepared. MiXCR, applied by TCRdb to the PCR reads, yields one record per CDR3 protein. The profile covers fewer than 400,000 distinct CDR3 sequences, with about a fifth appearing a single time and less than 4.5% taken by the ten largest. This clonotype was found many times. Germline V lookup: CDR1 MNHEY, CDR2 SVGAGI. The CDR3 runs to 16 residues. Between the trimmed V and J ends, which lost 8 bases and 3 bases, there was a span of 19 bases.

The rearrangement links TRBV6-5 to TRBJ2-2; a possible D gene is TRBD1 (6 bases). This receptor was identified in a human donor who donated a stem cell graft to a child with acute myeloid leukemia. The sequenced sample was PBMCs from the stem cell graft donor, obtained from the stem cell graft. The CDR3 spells CASGAGLRQDTGELFF. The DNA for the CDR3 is TGTGCCAGCGGCGCGGGCCTTAGACAGGACACCGGGGAGCTGTTTTTT.